The T cell receptor beta chain described here comes from a study of blood T cell repertoires in COVID-19. At the level of the study: The study drew acute and convalescent COVID-19 samples from the United States, Italy and Spain. Sample material is recorded as cDNA or gDNA derived from T cells, B-cell-depleted T cells, or PBMCs.

In the original processing: It was from reference gene primer amplification that nucleated cell counts were estimated. This table comes from immunoSEQ multiplex PCR, and its TCRdb copy is limited to in-frame clones, with some not included. That table gives V, J and clone size, and the DNA gave D and trimming. The table includes 430,000 or so clones, over 75% detected once. Each participant's cohort was designated according to participant-reported clinical history. There are 13 residues in the CDR3. V gave up 4 bases and J gave up 8 bases, with 14 bases separating them. Germline-derived CDR1 and CDR2 are SQVTM and ANQGSEA.

The material sequenced was PBMCs or T cells enriched from blood (not recorded which). This receptor was identified in a woman in her thirties or forties who had recovered from COVID-19. This chain connects TRBV29-1 to TRBJ2-2; D remains unclear. CDR3: CSVARTPRGELFF. The CDR3 region has the DNA TGCAGCGTTGCGCGCACCCCTAGGGGGGAGCTGTTTTTT.